This T cell receptor beta chain was documented in a study of CD8 T cells in ankylosing spondylitis. V was shortened by 3 bases and J by 2 bases, with 11 bases between the two germline ends. Germline V gives CDR1 SGHVS, CDR2 FQNEAQ. The CDR3 covers 14 residues. On this clonotype: The antigen remains unidentified.

Findings and caveats of the study: For ankylosing spondylitis blood, a TCR beta motif of 7 or 8 highly homologous variants appeared characteristic. Relatively scarce in peripheral blood, disease-linked clones were CD8+. Reactive arthritis synovial fluid and blood previously showed some of these motif variants. Within matched ankylosing spondylitis synovial fluid, disease-linked clones were reportedly significantly enriched.

As the method for making TCR beta libraries, quantitative 5'-RACE with molecular barcodes was used. TCRdb re-analysed the 5' RACE reads in MiXCR, keeping a single row per CDR3 protein. In the table there are roughly 440,000 distinct CDR3 sequences, 17% of which are singletons. This TCR was sampled from a male donor with ankylosing spondylitis. V gene TRBV7-8 combines with J gene TRBJ2-7; no firm D call. Specimen: blood, either unsorted or a sorted T cell fraction (not recorded which). CDR3: CASSFTGPAYEQYF. The CDR3 nucleotides read TGTGCCAGCAGCTTTACCGGACCAGCCTACGAGCAGTACTTC.